Presented here are 10 T cell receptor beta chains from one specimen sequenced in a study of blood T cell repertoires in COVID-19. Clones were sequenced by immunoSEQ multiplex PCR, and TCRdb holds only the in-frame ones, with some missing. The sample records roughly 65,000 clones, approximately 89% being singletons. The sample taken for sequencing was peripheral blood. These receptors came from a woman aged 80 or over with active or convalescent COVID-19.

In this sample, this clone turned up a few times. V gene TRBV6-5 combines with J gene TRBJ1-5; 7 bases fit TRBD1. The CDR3 extends over 15 amino acids. After removal of 5 bases from V and 0 bases from J, the junction contained 4 bases not matched to a gene. Germline V gene lookup returns CDR1 MNHEY and CDR2 SVGAGI. In DNA form, the CDR3 reads TGTGCCAGCAGTCATACAGGGGATAGCAATCAGCCCCAGCATTTT. This encodes CASSHTGDSNQPQHF.

This clone was recorded once. V is TRBV15 and J is TRBJ1-6; D ambiguous. CDR1 and CDR2 from the germline V gene are LNHNV and YYDKDF (reference sequence). V lost 0 bases, J lost 0 bases, and 6 bases lay in between. The CDR3 is 16 residues long. The CDR3 sequence: CATSRDPLSYNSPLHF. Here the CDR3 DNA reads TGTGCCACCAGCAGAGACCCACTCTCCTATAATTCACCCCTCCACTTT.

This rearrangement joins TRBV13 to TRBJ2-7; TRBD1 matches 7 bases. The CDR3 has 17 residues. Trimming cost V 4 bases and J 0 bases; bases outside gene matches: 12. The germline V gene encodes CDR1 PRHDT and CDR2 FYEKMQ (reference sequence). CDR3 sequence: CASSSLERQGSSYEQYF. The CDR3 nucleotides read TGTGCCAGCAGCTCGTTAGAGCGACAGGGAAGCTCCTACGAGCAGTACTTC.

In nucleotides, the CDR3 is TGTGCCAGCAGAAGAGACGGTACCTTCGGGGACGAGCAGTACTTC. It translates to CASRRDGTFGDEQYF. This chain connects TRBV5-8 to TRBJ2-7; D may be TRBD2 (5 bases). The V end lost 5 bases, the J end lost 5 bases, and 20 bases lay between the germline ends. The length of the CDR3 is 15 residues. The V gene's germline CDR1 is SGHTS and CDR2 YDEGEE.

J is TRBJ2-5 and V is TRBV5-1; a possible D gene is TRBD1 (6 bases). The germline gives CDR1 SGHRS, CDR2 YFSETQ. V lost 0 bases to trimming and J lost 4 bases, with 13 bases between them. CDR3 length: 15 residues. CDR3 in DNA: TGCGCCAGCAGCTTGGATTTGGGGGCCCTAGAGACCCAGTACTTC. This gives the protein CASSLDLGALETQYF.

The genes are TRBV4-3 and TRBJ2-7, with 7 positions matching TRBD1. The CDR3 has 17 amino acids. With V trimmed by 0 bases and J by 2 bases, 10 bases remained unmatched. The germline CDR1 and CDR2 sequences are LGHNA and YSLEER. The CDR3 DNA follows: TGCGCCAGCAGCCAAGAGTTTCCCGGGACAGTTACCTACGAGCAGTACTTC. This gives the protein CASSQEFPGTVTYEQYF.

This sequence joins TRBV19 and TRBJ2-3, with D perhaps matching TRBD1 (6 bases). The germline gives CDR1 LNHDA, CDR2 SQIVND (reference sequence). V was shortened by 9 bases and J by 0 bases, with 19 bases between the two germline ends. The CDR3 has 16 amino acids. CDR3 coding DNA: TGTGCCAGCTCTGCCGAGGTAGGGGGTAGCACAGATACGCAGTATTTT. Residues: CASSAEVGGSTDTQYF.

In this sample, this clone turned up once. The chain combines TRBV20-1 with TRBJ1-2; 7 bases fit TRBD1. The CDR3 covers 14 residues. After removal of 3 bases from V and 3 bases from J, the junction contained 7 bases not matched to a gene. The germline V gene encodes CDR1 DFQATT and CDR2 SNEGSKA (reference sequence). The CDR3 bases are TGCAGTGCTAGTATCACCCAGGGGGACTATGGCTACACCTTC. Translation: CSASITQGDYGYTF.

The chain employs TRBV25-1 and TRBJ2-5; TRBD1 matches at 7 bases. The CDR3 covers 13 residues. V gave up 8 bases and J gave up 1 base; unmatched junction bases: 4. Germline lookup yields CDR1 MGHDK and CDR2 SYGVNS. DNA of the CDR3: TGTGCCAGCGCCTCAGGGGGCCAAGAGACCCAGTACTTC. Protein product: CASASGGQETQYF.

V usage is TRBV7-3 and J usage is TRBJ2-4, with D tentatively TRBD2 (5 bases). V was cut by 5 bases and J by 13 bases, with 18 bases left in between. The CDR3 length is 13 residues. Germline values: CDR1 SGHTA, CDR2 FQGTGA. The CDR3, as DNA: TGTGCCAGCAGCCCGACACCGGGGAAACAACAGTACTTC. This codes for CASSPTPGKQQYF.